Below, 26 T cell receptor beta chains from the same sample are listed, as sequenced in a study of cytomegalovirus exposure and HLA in healthy donors. Using immunoSEQ multiplex PCR, the repertoire was profiled, and TCRdb retains in-frame clones only, with some absent. Altogether about 68,000 clones are present, about nine tenths being singletons, with the ten largest covering 2.5% to 3.5%. The sample consisted of PBMCs. The source of these receptors is a man younger than 35 in good health and CMV-seronegative.

The rearrangement links TRBV19 to TRBJ1-1, with TRBD1 matching over 7 bases. The CDR3 is 12 amino acids. Germline CDR1 reads LNHDA; CDR2 reads SQIVND (reference sequence). Trimming cost V 1 base and J 7 bases; bases outside gene matches: 0. The CDR3 coding sequence is TGTGCCAGTAGTATAGCAGGGGGTGAAGCTTTCTTT. As protein: CASSIAGGEAFF.

The CDR3 DNA reads TGCGCCAGCAGCTTGGGAGGGCCGAATGAAAAACTGTTTTTT. Its protein product is CASSLGGPNEKLFF. This chain joins TRBV5-1 and TRBJ1-4; D unresolved. There are 14 residues in the CDR3. Germline V gene lookup returns CDR1 SGHRS and CDR2 YFSETQ. V was clipped by 0 bases and J by 5 bases, with 8 bases between them.

The gene calls are TRBV27 and TRBJ2-7; D might be TRBD2 (6 bases). The CDR3 has 14 amino acids. Trimming cost V 5 bases and J 5 bases, with 16 bases left between them. Germline V gene data show CDR1 as MNHEY and CDR2 as SMNVEV (reference sequence). The CDR3 DNA is TGTGCCAGCAGTCCTTGGGGGACTCCCCACGAGCAGTACTTC. Protein: CASSPWGTPHEQYF.

This rearrangement joins TRBV25-1 to TRBJ1-2; maybe TRBD1 (6 bases). The V gene's germline CDR1 is MGHDK and CDR2 SYGVNS. The CDR3 runs to 15 residues. Trimming removed 4 bases from V and 4 bases from J, with 16 bases in between. The CDR3 DNA sequence: TGTGCCAGCAGTGTTACCCAGGGGTCCTCCTATGGCTACACCTTC. Protein: CASSVTQGSSYGYTF.

The chain is built from TRBV7-9 and TRBJ1-4; TRBD1 matches at 9 bases. This CDR3 has 15 amino acids. Trimming took 6 bases from V and 5 from J; bases not matched to a gene: 7. Germline V gene sequence: CDR1 SEHNR, CDR2 FQNEAQ (reference sequence). The CDR3 coding sequence is TGTGCCAGCAGGGCCGGACAGGGGCTGAATGAAAAACTGTTTTTT. Translation: CASRAGQGLNEKLFF.

The J gene is TRBJ2-5, the V gene TRBV4-1, with a tentative D call TRBD2 (5 bases). Germline V gives CDR1 MGHRA, CDR2 YSYEKL. Trimming removed 4 bases at V and 5 bases at J, with 11 bases between. The CDR3 is 13 residues long. The CDR3 protein is CASSLSRRETQYF. Written as DNA, the CDR3 is TGCGCCAGCAGCCTTTCCCGGAGGGAGACCCAGTACTTC.

This clone was observed a single time. The V call is TRBV20-1, the J call TRBJ2-7; perhaps TRBD2 as D (5 bases). The CDR3 contains 11 residues. Trimming stripped 2 bases from V and 6 bases from J, with 8 bases between. Germline-derived CDR1 and CDR2 are DFQATT and SNEGSKA (reference sequence). The CDR3 loop is CSARRGIEQYF. The CDR3 bases are TGCAGTGCTAGACGGGGAATCGAGCAGTACTTC.

The J gene is TRBJ1-2, the V gene TRBV7-8; D gene ambiguous. Germline-derived CDR1 and CDR2 are SGHVS and FQNEAQ. V shed 5 bases and J shed 5 bases, with 9 bases lying between them. The CDR3 has 12 amino acids. CDR3 sequence (DNA): TGTGCCAGCAGCACTGTCCGGTATGGCTACACCTTC. Translation: CASSTVRYGYTF.

The gene calls are TRBV6-5 and TRBJ2-7, with 7 bases fitting TRBD1. Per the germline V gene, CDR1 is MNHEY and CDR2 is SVGAGI. The CDR3 runs to 14 residues. With V trimmed by 6 bases and J by 2 bases, 7 bases remained unmatched. The CDR3 loop reads CASRPQGTPYEQYF. The CDR3 region has the DNA TGTGCCAGCAGACCACAGGGGACCCCCTACGAGCAGTACTTC.

The CDR3 nucleotides are TGTGCCAGCAGCCGGCCGGGACTCCCATACGAGCAGTACTTC. Protein product: CASSRPGLPYEQYF. The rearrangement uses TRBV7-2 and TRBJ2-7; maybe TRBD2 (6 bases). This CDR3 is built from 14 residues. V lost 5 bases and J lost 4, with 15 bases in between. Germline V gene sequence: CDR1 SGHTA, CDR2 FQGNSA.

The gene calls are TRBV30 and TRBJ1-1; weak D call: TRBD1 (6 bases). CDR1 is GTSNPN and CDR2 is SVGIG in the germline V gene (reference sequence). Trimming stripped 2 bases from V and 1 base from J, with 11 bases between. CDR3 size: 14 residues. The CDR3 DNA sequence: TGTGCCTGGAGTCAGGCCAGGGGGAACACTGAAGCTTTCTTT. Amino acid sequence: CAWSQARGNTEAFF.

The V call is TRBV10-3, the J call TRBJ2-5; D is uncertain. Trimming removed 0 bases from V and 4 bases from J, with 9 bases in between. The CDR3 loop spans 14 amino acids. Germline V gene sequence: CDR1 ENHRY, CDR2 SYGVKD. CDR3 sequence (DNA): TGTGCCATCAGTGAGTCGGTACAGCTAGAGACCCAGTACTTC. Its protein product is CAISESVQLETQYF.

The V gene is TRBV5-1, the J gene TRBJ2-7; 9 nucleotides line up with TRBD1. Germline V gene sequence: CDR1 SGHRS, CDR2 YFSETQ. CDR3 length: 13 amino acids. V trimming: 4 bases; J trimming: 7 bases; junction bases outside the gene matches: 6. The DNA of the CDR3 is TGCGCCAGCAGCGTCGGGACAGGGCAAGAGCAGTACTTC. The encoded protein is CASSVGTGQEQYF.

V usage is TRBV7-8 and J usage is TRBJ1-1, with D maybe TRBD1 (5 bases). Germline values: CDR1 SGHVS, CDR2 FQNEAQ. Trimming pared 5 bases from V and 7 bases from J, leaving 17 bases between. This CDR3 comprises 14 residues. The CDR3 region is CASSHSRASNEAFF. In DNA, the CDR3 is TGTGCCAGCAGCCACTCCAGGGCGTCTAATGAAGCTTTCTTT. Complete variable domain (other parts from reference TRBV7-8 and TRBJ1-1): GAGVSQSPRYKVAKRGQDVALRCDPISGHVSLFWYQQALGQGPEFLTYFQNEAQLDKSGLPSDRFFAERPEGSVSTLKIQRTQQEDSAVYLCASSHSRASNEAFFGQGTRLTVV.

The J gene is TRBJ2-7, the V gene TRBV27; 11 nucleotides align to TRBD2. V gave up 5 bases and J gave up 2 bases; unmatched junction bases: 5. CDR1 is MNHEY, CDR2 SMNVEV, per germline (reference sequence). CDR3 size: 15 residues. The CDR3 DNA reads as TGTGCCAGCAGTCTCCGACTAGCGGGAACCTACGAGCAGTACTTC. It encodes CASSLRLAGTYEQYF.

The V and J genes are TRBV5-1 and TRBJ2-1; D is undetermined. Germline V lookup: CDR1 SGHRS, CDR2 YFSETQ. There are 12 residues in the CDR3. Trimming cost V 0 bases and J 10 bases, with 8 bases left between them. CDR3 sequence reads: CASSLGGLEQFF. The CDR3 bases are TGCGCCAGCAGCTTGGGCGGCCTCGAGCAGTTCTTC.

The chain uses TRBV5-5 and TRBJ1-4; possible D gene TRBD1, 5 bases. CDR1 and CDR2 (germline): SGHKS, YYEKEE (reference sequence). V lost 4 bases and J 6 bases, leaving 19 bases between the germline ends. CDR3 length: 16 residues. In DNA, the CDR3 is TGTGCCAGCAGCCTGAGGGGAGGGGAAGTTGATGAAAAACTGTTTTTT. It specifies CASSLRGGEVDEKLFF.

The sample holds one count of this clone. V usage is TRBV30 and J usage is TRBJ2-3; D is ambiguous. CDR3 length equals 17 residues. The V gene's germline CDR1 is GTSNPN and CDR2 SVGIG (reference sequence). V was pared by 2 bases and J by 4 bases, with 22 bases between. CDR3 residues: CAWSPHARARFSDTQYF. The DNA of the CDR3 is TGTGCCTGGAGTCCTCATGCTCGAGCTAGATTCTCAGATACGCAGTATTTT.

This clone occurred once. The chain is built from TRBV9 and TRBJ2-2, with 11 bases identical to TRBD2. V dropped 4 bases and J dropped 4; count of bases not matched to a gene: 6. Germline V gene lookup returns CDR1 SGDLS and CDR2 YYNGEE. The CDR3 contains 16 residues. The CDR3 coding sequence is TGTGCCAGCAGCCAGATTGGGACTAGCGGCACCGGGGAGCTGTTTTTT. It encodes CASSQIGTSGTGELFF.

The chain links TRBV30 to TRBJ2-1; TRBD1 agrees at 7 bases. Germline CDR1 reads GTSNPN; CDR2 reads SVGIG (reference sequence). The CDR3 totals 13 residues. V was clipped by 0 bases and J by 14 bases; unmatched bases: 10. The CDR3 DNA reads as TGTGCCTGGAGTGTACGGTATGGGCAGGGGGAGTTCTTC. Encoded protein: CAWSVRYGQGEFF.

CDR3 amino acids: CATSTLSSGRRNEQFF. CDR3 coding DNA: TGTGCCACCAGCACCCTATCTAGCGGGAGGAGGAATGAGCAGTTCTTC. V gene TRBV15 combines with J gene TRBJ2-1; 11 bases are shared with TRBD2. The CDR3 has 16 amino acids. Trimming at V came to 4 bases and at J to 7 bases, leaving 9 bases not matched to a gene. Looked up from germline, CDR1 is LNHNV and CDR2 is YYDKDF (reference sequence).

This chain uses TRBV5-1 with TRBJ2-7; 11 nucleotides line up with TRBD2. V lost 4 bases and J lost 6; bases outside the gene matches: 6. The CDR3 sequence is 14 residues long. From germline, CDR1 is SGHRS and CDR2 YFSETQ. The CDR3 region is CASSPTSGSFEQYF. CDR3 bases: TGCGCCAGCAGCCCCACTAGCGGGAGTTTCGAGCAGTACTTC.

This clone was observed once. This chain connects TRBV30 to TRBJ2-2; 9 bases match TRBD1. Germline CDR1 and CDR2: GTSNPN and SVGIG (reference sequence). This CDR3 is 14 amino acids long. V dropped 3 bases and J dropped 5; count of bases not matched to a gene: 4. This chain's CDR3 is CAWRGQGRTGELFF. The CDR3 bases are TGTGCCTGGAGGGGACAGGGAAGGACCGGGGAGCTGTTTTTT.

This clone showed up just once. The rearrangement joins TRBV11-2 to TRBJ2-5; D call uncertain. The CDR3 extends over 13 amino acids. V was trimmed by 3 bases and J by 1 base, leaving 6 bases between them. Germline CDR1 SGHAT, CDR2 FQNNGV. The CDR3 region has the DNA TGTGCCAGCAGCTTCGGGTCCCAAGAGACCCAGTACTTC. This gives the protein CASSFGSQETQYF.

V and J are TRBV5-8 and TRBJ2-4; tentatively, D is TRBD2 (6 bases). This CDR3 comprises 16 residues. CDR1 and CDR2 (germline): SGHTS, YDEGEE. Trimming left V 0 bases short and J 8 bases short, with 18 bases between. CDR3 nucleotide sequence: TGTGCCAGCAGCTTGGGGGGGGAAGGTCGTATTGACATTCAGTACTTC. Residues: CASSLGGEGRIDIQYF.

J is TRBJ2-3 and V is TRBV2; the D gene is possibly TRBD2 (5 bases). The CDR3 is 15 amino acids. V was clipped by 5 bases and J by 0 bases, with 12 bases between them. The V gene's germline CDR1 is SNHLY and CDR2 FYNNEI. The CDR3: CASSKGLPSTDTQYF. In DNA form, the CDR3 reads TGTGCCAGCAGTAAAGGACTGCCTAGCACAGATACGCAGTATTTT.